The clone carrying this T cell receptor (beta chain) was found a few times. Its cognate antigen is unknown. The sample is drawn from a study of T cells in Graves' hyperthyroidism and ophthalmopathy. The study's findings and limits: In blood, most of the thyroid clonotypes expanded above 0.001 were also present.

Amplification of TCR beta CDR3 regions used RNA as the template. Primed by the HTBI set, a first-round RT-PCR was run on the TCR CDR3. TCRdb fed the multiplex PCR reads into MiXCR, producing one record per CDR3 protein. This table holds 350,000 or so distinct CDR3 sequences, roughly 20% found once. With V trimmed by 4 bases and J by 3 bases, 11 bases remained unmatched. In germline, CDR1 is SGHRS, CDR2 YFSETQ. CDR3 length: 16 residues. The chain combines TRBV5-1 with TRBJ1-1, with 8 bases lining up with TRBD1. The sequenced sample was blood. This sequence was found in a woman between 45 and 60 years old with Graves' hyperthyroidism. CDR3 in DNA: TGCGCCAGCAGCCATGACAGGGGACCGGCGGACACTGAAGCTTTCTTT. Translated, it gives CASSHDRGPADTEAFF.